These 24 T cell receptor beta chains share one sample of origin, sequenced in a study of shared clonotypes between healthy human individuals. Some clones are missing from TCRdb's copy, which holds only in-frame ones; the method was immunoSEQ multiplex PCR. The data contain roughly 530,000 clones, about 95% of them seen just once; the ten biggest clones take up approximately 0.06%. Sequencing was performed on naive CD4+ T cells sorted from blood. Sample subset: CD45RA+ positively selected. Every receptor here comes from a woman in her 30s in good health.

This chain uses TRBV18 with TRBJ2-5; D possibly corresponds to TRBD2 (5 bases). Germline CDR1 reads KGHSH; CDR2 reads LQKENI. The length of the CDR3 is 13 residues. Deletions cut 6 bases from V and 5 bases from J, with 13 bases between. As DNA, the CDR3 is TGTGCCAGCTCTAATACCGGGGTTGAGACCCAGTACTTC. It translates to CASSNTGVETQYF. Using reference TRBV18 and TRBJ2-5 for the parts outside the CDR3, the full variable domain is NAGVMQNPRHLVRRRGQEARLRCSPMKGHSHVYWYRQLPEEGLKFMVYLQKENIIDESGMPKERFSAEFPKEGPSILRIQQVVRGDSAAYFCASSNTGVETQYFGPGTRLLVL.

The chain combines TRBV7-9 with TRBJ2-7; 10 nucleotides match TRBD1. Germline loops: CDR1 SEHNR, CDR2 FQNEAQ (reference sequence). The CDR3 extends over 16 amino acids. Trimming removed 5 bases from V and 6 bases from J; junction bases left unmatched: 13. CDR3 DNA sequence: TGTGCCAGCAGCCCACTAATCGGGGACAGGGGATTCGAGCAGTACTTC. Translation: CASSPLIGDRGFEQYF.

This chain joins TRBV28 and TRBJ2-3; no definite D call. This CDR3 region has 13 residues. The V gene's germline CDR1 is MDHEN and CDR2 SYDVKM. Trimming pared 3 bases from V and 0 bases from J, leaving 4 bases between. Here the CDR3 DNA reads TGTGCCAGCAGTTTTCCTAGCACAGATACGCAGTATTTT. Protein: CASSFPSTDTQYF.

The gene calls are TRBV12-1 and TRBJ2-1; the table's D call TRBD2 went unverified against the DNA. TRBV12-1 is noted as a pseudogene. The CDR3 covers 18 residues. In DNA form, the CDR3 reads TGTGCCAGCAGCTTTGCCGGGGTAGCGGGAGCCCTTTACAATGAGCAGTTCTTC. Translation gives CASSFAGVAGALYNEQFF.

About this clone: The sample holds other DNA sequences that translate to the same CDR3. The chain recombines TRBV18 with TRBJ1-1; D unresolved. The germline gives CDR1 KGHSH, CDR2 LQKENI. The CDR3 has 12 amino acids. The germline V and J ends were trimmed by 2 bases and 4 bases, with 5 bases remaining between them. In DNA, the CDR3 is TGTGCCAGCTCACCAGTCAGCACTGAAGCTTTCTTT. This codes for CASSPVSTEAFF.

The chain recombines TRBV5-4 with TRBJ1-1, with 7 positions matching TRBD1. V trimming: 3 bases; J trimming: 5 bases; junction bases outside the gene matches: 13. The germline V gene has CDR1 SGHNT and CDR2 YYREEE (reference sequence). The CDR3 sequence is 16 residues long. The CDR3 sequence: CASSWVGRGRVTEAFF. CDR3 in DNA: TGTGCCAGCAGCTGGGTTGGTAGGGGGCGCGTTACTGAAGCTTTCTTT.

The chain couples TRBV18 to TRBJ1-1; 8 bases match TRBD1. Looked up from germline, CDR1 is KGHSH and CDR2 is LQKENI. This CDR3 has 18 residues. V trimming: 4 bases; J trimming: 1 base; junction bases outside the gene matches: 14. This CDR3 is CASSQTRQGAGGNTEAFF. The CDR3 nucleotides read TGTGCCAGCTCACAGACGCGGCAGGGGGCTGGAGGGAACACTGAAGCTTTCTTT.

The rearrangement joins TRBV5-4 to TRBJ2-7; 14 nucleotides align to TRBD2. Germline loops: CDR1 SGHNT, CDR2 YYREEE (reference sequence). This CDR3 contains 13 residues. Trimming took 10 bases from V and 6 from J; bases not matched to a gene: 6. CDR3 region: CAVGTSGSSEQYF. The CDR3 nucleotides are TGTGCCGTGGGGACTAGCGGGAGTAGCGAGCAGTACTTC.

This clone was detected only once. The CDR3 reads CASSMYRGSTDTQYF. CDR3 nucleotides: TGTGCCAGTAGTATGTATCGGGGAAGCACAGATACGCAGTATTTT. The chain employs TRBV19 and TRBJ2-3, with D tentatively TRBD2 (5 bases). CDR1 LNHDA and CDR2 SQIVND come from the germline V gene (reference sequence). V gave up 3 bases and J gave up 0 bases, with 10 bases separating them. The CDR3 contains 15 residues.

This sequence joins TRBV19 and TRBJ2-7, with D possibly being TRBD1 (5 bases). The CDR3 spans 14 residues. Germline V gives CDR1 LNHDA, CDR2 SQIVND (reference sequence). Trimming took 1 base from V and 4 from J, leaving 11 bases between them. This chain's CDR3 is CASSIGRGGYEQYF. Written as DNA, the CDR3 is TGTGCCAGTAGTATAGGAAGGGGCGGATACGAGCAGTACTTC.

V is TRBV7-9 and J is TRBJ2-3; D possibly matches TRBD1 or TRBD2 (5 bases each). The CDR3 loop spans 14 amino acids. Trimming removed 2 bases from V and 6 bases from J, with 12 bases in between. Germline V gives CDR1 SEHNR, CDR2 FQNEAQ (reference sequence). This CDR3 is CASSLTGPSDTQYF. CDR3 bases: TGTGCCAGCAGCTTAACGGGACCATCCGATACGCAGTATTTT.

This rearrangement joins TRBV5-1 to TRBJ2-7; 7 bases fit TRBD2. The CDR3 has 14 residues. J lost 5 bases, V lost 0 bases, and 5 bases had no gene match. Germline assignment: CDR1 SGHRS and CDR2 YFSETQ. CDR3 in amino acids: CASSLGGRVNEQYF. The DNA for the CDR3 is TGCGCCAGCAGCTTGGGCGGGAGAGTGAACGAGCAGTACTTC.

This clone has only one observation. V and J are TRBV14 and TRBJ2-7; 9 positions match TRBD2. The CDR3 is made up of 16 amino acids. Germline CDR1 and CDR2: SGHDN and FVKESK. V lost 1 base to trimming and J lost 6 bases; unmatched junction nucleotides: 10. The CDR3 sequence is CASSQGSAAGGLEQYF. The CDR3 coding sequence is TGTGCCAGCAGCCAAGGGTCGGCGGCGGGAGGGCTCGAGCAGTACTTC.

The chain recombines TRBV4-1 with TRBJ1-3; TRBD1 aligns across 7 bases. V was clipped by 1 base and J by 3 bases; unmatched bases: 3. From germline, CDR1 is MGHRA and CDR2 YSYEKL. The CDR3 consists of 15 residues. The CDR3 region is CASSQVDRDGNTIYF. For the CDR3, the DNA is TGCGCCAGCAGCCAAGTCGACAGGGATGGAAACACCATATATTTT.

The V call is TRBV5-1, the J call TRBJ2-1; 12 bases line up with TRBD2. From germline, CDR1 is SGHRS and CDR2 YFSETQ. This CDR3 is 17 amino acids long. V trimming: 0 bases; J trimming: 3 bases; junction bases outside the gene matches: 4. For the CDR3, the DNA is TGCGCCAGCAGCTTGGCCCCGGGACTAGCGGGCTACAATGAGCAGTTCTTC. Protein product: CASSLAPGLAGYNEQFF. The variable domain in full, completed from reference TRBV5-1 and TRBJ2-1, reads KAGVTQTPRYLIKTRGQQVTLSCSPISGHRSVSWYQQTPGQGLQFLFEYFSETQRNKGNFPGRFSGRQFSNSRSEMNVSTLELGDSALYLCASSLAPGLAGYNEQFFGPGTRLTVL.

This clone was seen once. The chain carries TRBV19 and TRBJ1-2, with 8 bases that match TRBD1. J was trimmed by 4 bases and V by 8 bases; bases with no gene match: 9. CDR1 is LNHDA, CDR2 SQIVND, per germline (reference sequence). CDR3 length: 14 amino acids. This CDR3 is CASSDREVPYGYTF. DNA of the CDR3: TGTGCCAGTTCGGACAGGGAGGTTCCCTATGGCTACACCTTC.

CDR3 sequence: CASSEAGVEQYF. The CDR3 region has the DNA TGTGCCAGCAGTGAAGCTGGGGTCGAGCAGTACTTC. The rearrangement uses TRBV2 and TRBJ2-7; D unclear. The length of the CDR3 is 12 residues. The V and J ends lost 0 bases and 6 bases respectively, with 6 bases between them. Germline V CDR1 and CDR2: SNHLY, FYNNEI.

The J gene is TRBJ2-2, the V gene TRBV28, with TRBD1 matching over 8 bases. The CDR3 spans 16 residues. V shed 4 bases and J 2 bases; nucleotides not matched to a gene: 6. The germline CDR1 and CDR2 sequences are MDHEN and SYDVKM. CDR3 in DNA: TGTGCCAGCAGTTCACGACAGGGGCCTAACACCGGGGAGCTGTTTTTT. As protein: CASSSRQGPNTGELFF.

The rearrangement joins TRBV25-1 to TRBJ2-1; D ambiguous. Germline V gives CDR1 MGHDK, CDR2 SYGVNS. V lost 3 bases and J 0 bases, leaving 9 bases between the germline ends. CDR3 length equals 15 residues. Here the CDR3 DNA reads TGTGCCAGCAGTGAGATAGACGGCTCCTACAATGAGCAGTTCTTC. Translation gives CASSEIDGSYNEQFF.

This clone was observed once. The chain carries TRBV14 and TRBJ1-1, with D possibly matching TRBD1 (5 bases). Looked up from germline, CDR1 is SGHDN and CDR2 is FVKESK. V was trimmed by 4 bases and J by 4 bases, leaving 16 bases between them. The CDR3 is 15 residues long. The CDR3 DNA reads as TGTGCCAGCAGCCTTAATTGGGCCGGGGCCACTGAAGCTTTCTTT. It is translated as CASSLNWAGATEAFF.

V is TRBV2 and J is TRBJ2-5; the D gene is possibly TRBD2 (6 bases). The V end was cut by 7 bases, the J end by 5 bases, with 14 bases between. Per germline, CDR1 SNHLY and CDR2 FYNNEI. The CDR3 has 13 residues. The CDR3 reads CASIREIWETQYF. DNA of the CDR3: TGTGCCAGCATACGGGAGATCTGGGAGACCCAGTACTTC.

Points on this clone: This same CDR3 is encoded by further DNA sequences in the sample. CDR3 DNA sequence: TGTGCCAGCAGCGTAGGGGGTAGCTCCTACGAGCAGTACTTC. Translating gives CASSVGGSSYEQYF. This chain uses TRBV9 with TRBJ2-7; no clear D. CDR3 length equals 14 residues. V gave up 0 bases and J gave up 0 bases, with 7 bases separating them. CDR1 and CDR2 (germline): SGDLS, YYNGEE.

The V and J genes are TRBV7-9 and TRBJ2-7; tentative D call: TRBD1 (5 bases). Germline lookup yields CDR1 SEHNR and CDR2 FQNEAQ (reference sequence). Trimming removed 4 bases from V and 10 bases from J, with 17 bases in between. The CDR3 sequence is 13 residues long. The CDR3 loop reads CASSSPLLGHQYF. The DNA for the CDR3 is TGTGCCAGCAGCTCTCCACTCCTAGGACATCAGTACTTC.

The chain links TRBV6-4 to TRBJ2-7; 9 bases fit TRBD1. Germline V gene sequence: CDR1 MRHNA, CDR2 SNTAGT. The CDR3 is 16 amino acids. Trimming took 6 bases from V and 4 from J; bases not matched to a gene: 13. The CDR3 region is CASRKKQGALRYEQYF. The CDR3 DNA is TGTGCCAGCAGAAAAAAACAGGGGGCGCTTCGTTACGAGCAGTACTTC.